This TCR beta chain is from a study of cytomegalovirus exposure and HLA in healthy donors. Trimming left V 8 bases short and J 4 bases short, with 15 bases between. This CDR3 has 14 amino acids. Germline CDR1 is LNHDA and CDR2 is SQIVND (reference sequence). With 60 Vbeta and 13 Jbeta primers, the PCR was carried out. The protocol was immunoSEQ multiplex PCR, while the TCRdb copy is restricted to in-frame clones and leaves out a portion. The table has about 250,000 clones, more than 55% seen once. The sequencing sample was made of PBMCs. The chain has TRBV19 and TRBJ1-5, with unresolved D. The clonotype was recovered from a female donor in good health and CMV-seronegative. As DNA, the CDR3 is TGTGCCAGTCATCTTACAGCCTTAAATCAGCCCCAGCATTTT. Its translation is CASHLTALNQPQHF.